This T cell receptor (beta chain) is drawn from a study of blood T cells in healthy people across ages. Notes on the study in general: With age, beta diversity per million T cells declined roughly linearly, significantly by 40.

V lost 4 bases to trimming and J lost 2 bases, with 18 bases between them. The V gene's germline CDR1 is LGHDT and CDR2 YNNKEL (reference sequence). The CDR3 is 17 amino acids. A J-beta primer mix and a sample-barcoded 5' primer were used in a second PCR of about 7 to 12 cycles. From the 5' RACE reads, TCRdb called clonotypes with MiXCR, one entry per CDR3 protein. The table shows almost 550,000 distinct CDR3 sequences, with 24% occurring only once. A few counts support this clonotype. The antigen is undetermined. These data are also associated with another study on T cells of mothers and their children. That report notes: Each child contributed around 3 million TCR beta CDR3 reads, while each mother contributed over 9 million. Mother-child pairs who were related displayed a slightly higher overlap than unrelated pairs, a difference that was non-significant.

This receptor was taken from a boy aged 5 to 17 in good health. Sequenced material: blood. The genes are TRBV3-1 and TRBJ2-1; D is possibly TRBD2 (6 bases). The CDR3 coding sequence is TGTGCCAGCAGCCCACGCGGGGCGGGGTTCCCCTACAATGAGCAGTTCTTC. It is translated as CASSPRGAGFPYNEQFF.